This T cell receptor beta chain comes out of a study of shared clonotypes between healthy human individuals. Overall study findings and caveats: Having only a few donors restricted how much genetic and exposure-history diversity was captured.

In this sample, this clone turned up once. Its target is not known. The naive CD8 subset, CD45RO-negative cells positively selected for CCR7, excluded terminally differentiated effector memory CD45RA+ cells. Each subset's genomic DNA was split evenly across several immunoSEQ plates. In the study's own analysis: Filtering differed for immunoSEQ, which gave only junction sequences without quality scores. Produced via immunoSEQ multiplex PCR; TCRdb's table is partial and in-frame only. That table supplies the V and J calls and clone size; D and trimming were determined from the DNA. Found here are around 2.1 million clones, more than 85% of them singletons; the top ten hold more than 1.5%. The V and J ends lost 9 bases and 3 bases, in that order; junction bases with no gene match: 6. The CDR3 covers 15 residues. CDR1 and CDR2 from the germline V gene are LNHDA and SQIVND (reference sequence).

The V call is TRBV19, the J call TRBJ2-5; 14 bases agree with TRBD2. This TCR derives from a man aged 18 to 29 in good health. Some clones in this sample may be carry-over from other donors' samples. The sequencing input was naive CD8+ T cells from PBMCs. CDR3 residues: CASRGGLAGEETQYF. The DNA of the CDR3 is TGTGCCAGCAGGGGGGGACTAGCGGGAGAAGAGACCCAGTACTTC.